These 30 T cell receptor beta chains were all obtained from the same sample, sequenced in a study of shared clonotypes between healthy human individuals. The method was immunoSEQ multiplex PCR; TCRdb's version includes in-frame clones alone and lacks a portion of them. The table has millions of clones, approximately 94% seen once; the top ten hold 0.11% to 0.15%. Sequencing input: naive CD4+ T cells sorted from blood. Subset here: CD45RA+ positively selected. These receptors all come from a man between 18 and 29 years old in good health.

CDR3 coding DNA: TGTGCCAGCAGTTTAACCGGGGCTTATAGCAATCAGCCCCAGCATTTT. Translating it yields CASSLTGAYSNQPQHF. The chain has TRBV27 and TRBJ1-5; D is perhaps TRBD1 (5 bases). Trimming removed 2 bases from V and 0 bases from J, with 11 bases in between. Germline-derived CDR1 and CDR2 are MNHEY and SMNVEV (reference sequence). This CDR3 contains 16 residues.

The CDR3 loop is CASSRGGGSPLHF. CDR3 in DNA: TGTGCCTCGAGCAGAGGGGGCGGTTCACCCCTCCACTTT. The chain employs TRBV27 and TRBJ1-6, with TRBD1 matching over 7 bases. Germline assignment: CDR1 MNHEY and CDR2 SMNVEV (reference sequence). The CDR3 consists of 13 residues. With V trimmed by 11 bases and J by 9 bases, 10 bases remained unmatched.

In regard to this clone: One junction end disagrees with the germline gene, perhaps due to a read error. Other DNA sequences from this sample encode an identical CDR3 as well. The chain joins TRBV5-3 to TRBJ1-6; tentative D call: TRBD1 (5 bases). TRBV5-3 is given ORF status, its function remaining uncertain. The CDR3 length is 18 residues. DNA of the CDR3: TGCGCCAGAAGGGACGGCCTTGTAAGTCGATCCTATAATTCACCCCTCCACTTT. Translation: CARRDGLVSRSYNSPLHF.

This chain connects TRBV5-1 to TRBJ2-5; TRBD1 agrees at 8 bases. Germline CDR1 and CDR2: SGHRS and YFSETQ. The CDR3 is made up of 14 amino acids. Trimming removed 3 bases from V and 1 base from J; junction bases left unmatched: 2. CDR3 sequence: CASSYTGGQETQYF. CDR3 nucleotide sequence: TGCGCCAGCAGCTATACAGGGGGCCAAGAGACCCAGTACTTC. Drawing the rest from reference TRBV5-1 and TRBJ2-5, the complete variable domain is KAGVTQTPRYLIKTRGQQVTLSCSPISGHRSVSWYQQTPGQGLQFLFEYFSETQRNKGNFPGRFSGRQFSNSRSEMNVSTLELGDSALYLCASSYTGGQETQYFGPGTRLLVL.

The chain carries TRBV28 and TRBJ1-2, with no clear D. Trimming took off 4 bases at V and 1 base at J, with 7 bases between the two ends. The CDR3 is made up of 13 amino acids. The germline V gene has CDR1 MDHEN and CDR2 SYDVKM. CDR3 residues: CASSWQNNYGYTF. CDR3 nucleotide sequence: TGTGCCAGCAGTTGGCAGAATAACTATGGCTACACCTTC.

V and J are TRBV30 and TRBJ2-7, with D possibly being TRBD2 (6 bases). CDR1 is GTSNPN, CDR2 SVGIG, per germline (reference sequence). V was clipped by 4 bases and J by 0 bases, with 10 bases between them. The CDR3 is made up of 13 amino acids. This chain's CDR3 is CAWNRGISYEQYF. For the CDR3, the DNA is TGTGCCTGGAATCGGGGGATCTCCTACGAGCAGTACTTC.

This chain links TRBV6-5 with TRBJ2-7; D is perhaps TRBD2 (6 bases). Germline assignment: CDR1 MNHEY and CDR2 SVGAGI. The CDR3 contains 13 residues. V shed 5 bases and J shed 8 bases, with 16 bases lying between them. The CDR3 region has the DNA TGTGCCAGCAGTCCCCGGGACTTTCTACAGCAGTACTTC. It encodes CASSPRDFLQQYF.

The CDR3 is CASSLYTFNEQFF. The CDR3 nucleotides read TGTGCCAGCAGCTTGTACACGTTCAATGAGCAGTTCTTC. The chain has TRBV7-9 and TRBJ2-1; D remains unclear. V dropped 3 bases and J dropped 6 bases, with 9 bases sitting between them. CDR1 and CDR2 (germline): SEHNR, FQNEAQ (reference sequence). The CDR3 loop spans 13 amino acids.

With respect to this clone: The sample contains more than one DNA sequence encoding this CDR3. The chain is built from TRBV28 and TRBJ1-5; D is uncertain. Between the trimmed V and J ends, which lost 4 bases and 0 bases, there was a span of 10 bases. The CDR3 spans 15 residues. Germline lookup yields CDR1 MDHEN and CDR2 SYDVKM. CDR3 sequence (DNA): TGTGCCAGCAGTTCAGACCGGTATAGCAATCAGCCCCAGCATTTT. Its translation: CASSSDRYSNQPQHF.

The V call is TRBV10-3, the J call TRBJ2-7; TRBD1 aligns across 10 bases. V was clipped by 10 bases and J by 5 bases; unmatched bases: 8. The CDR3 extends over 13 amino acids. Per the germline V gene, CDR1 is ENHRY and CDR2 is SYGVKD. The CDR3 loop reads CATVDRGRDEQYF. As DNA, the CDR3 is TGTGCCACTGTCGACAGGGGGCGCGACGAGCAGTACTTC.

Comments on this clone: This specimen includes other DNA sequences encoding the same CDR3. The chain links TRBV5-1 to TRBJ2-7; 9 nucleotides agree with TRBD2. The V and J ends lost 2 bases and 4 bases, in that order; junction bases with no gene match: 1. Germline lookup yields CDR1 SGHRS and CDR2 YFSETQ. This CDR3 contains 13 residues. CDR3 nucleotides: TGCGCCAGCAGCTTCCTAGCGGGGTACGAGCAGTACTTC. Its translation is CASSFLAGYEQYF.

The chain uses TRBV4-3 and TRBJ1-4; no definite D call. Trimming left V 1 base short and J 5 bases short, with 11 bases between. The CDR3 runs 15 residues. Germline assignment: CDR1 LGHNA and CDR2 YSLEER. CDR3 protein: CASSQARASNEKLFF. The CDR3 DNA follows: TGCGCCAGCAGCCAAGCTCGGGCTTCAAATGAAAAACTGTTTTTT.

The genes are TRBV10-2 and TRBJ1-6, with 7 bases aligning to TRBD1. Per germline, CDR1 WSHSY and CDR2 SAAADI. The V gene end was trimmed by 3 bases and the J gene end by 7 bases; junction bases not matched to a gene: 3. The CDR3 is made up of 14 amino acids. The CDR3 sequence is CASSEGGRNSPLHF. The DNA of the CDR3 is TGCGCCAGCAGTGAAGGGGGCAGGAATTCACCCCTCCACTTT.

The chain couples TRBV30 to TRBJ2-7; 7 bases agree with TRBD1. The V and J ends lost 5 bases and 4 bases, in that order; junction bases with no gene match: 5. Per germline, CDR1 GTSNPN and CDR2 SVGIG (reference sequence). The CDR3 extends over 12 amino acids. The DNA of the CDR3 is TGTGCCTGGGGGGACAGATTGTACGAGCAGTACTTC. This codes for CAWGDRLYEQYF. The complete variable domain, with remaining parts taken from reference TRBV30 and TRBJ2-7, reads SQTIHQWPATLVQPVGSPLSLECTVEGTSNPNLYWYRQAAGRGLQLLFYSVGIGQISSEVPQNLSASRPQDRQFILSSKKLLLSDSGFYLCAWGDRLYEQYFGPGTRLTVT.

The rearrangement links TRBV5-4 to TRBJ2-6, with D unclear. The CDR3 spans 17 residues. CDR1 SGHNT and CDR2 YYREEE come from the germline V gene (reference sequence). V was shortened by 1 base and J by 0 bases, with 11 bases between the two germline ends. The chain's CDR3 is CASSLRQAASGANVLTF. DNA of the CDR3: TGTGCCAGCAGCTTGCGCCAAGCAGCCTCTGGGGCCAACGTCCTGACTTTC.

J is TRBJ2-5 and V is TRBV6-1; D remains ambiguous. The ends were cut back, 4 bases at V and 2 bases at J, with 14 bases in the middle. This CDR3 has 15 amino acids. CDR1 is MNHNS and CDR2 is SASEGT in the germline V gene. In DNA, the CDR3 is TGTGCCAGCAGTGTCCAGGTTCTAATGCAAGAGACCCAGTACTTC. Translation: CASSVQVLMQETQYF.

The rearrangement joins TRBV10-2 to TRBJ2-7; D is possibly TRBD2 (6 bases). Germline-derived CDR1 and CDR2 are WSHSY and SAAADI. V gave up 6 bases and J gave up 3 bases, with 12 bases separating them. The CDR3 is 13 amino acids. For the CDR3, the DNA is TGCGCCAGCAGGGGGACTTTTTACTACGAGCAGTACTTC. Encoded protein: CASRGTFYYEQYF.

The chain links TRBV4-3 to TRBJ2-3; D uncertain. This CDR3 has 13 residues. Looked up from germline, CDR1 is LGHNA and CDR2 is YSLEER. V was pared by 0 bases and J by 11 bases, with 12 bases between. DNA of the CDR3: TGCGCCAGCAGCCAAGATTTGGGGTTCGGGCAGTATTTT. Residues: CASSQDLGFGQYF.

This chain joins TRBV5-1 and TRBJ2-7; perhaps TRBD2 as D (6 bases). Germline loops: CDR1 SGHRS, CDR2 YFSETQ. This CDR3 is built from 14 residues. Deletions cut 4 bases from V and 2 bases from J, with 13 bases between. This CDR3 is CASSRVGGPYEQYF. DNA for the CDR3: TGCGCCAGCAGCCGGGTGGGGGGTCCCTACGAGCAGTACTTC.

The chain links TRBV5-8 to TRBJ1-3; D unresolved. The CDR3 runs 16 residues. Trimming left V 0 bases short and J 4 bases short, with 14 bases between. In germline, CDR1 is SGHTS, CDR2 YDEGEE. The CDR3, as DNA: TGTGCCAGCAGCTTGGCCGTCCTAAACTCCGGAAACACCATATATTTT. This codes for CASSLAVLNSGNTIYF.

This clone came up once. DNA of the CDR3: TGTGCCAGCAGTTTGGGGACAGGCTTCTCTGGAAACACCATATATTTT. Amino acids: CASSLGTGFSGNTIYF. J is TRBJ1-3 and V is TRBV27, with TRBD1 matching 8 bases. With V trimmed by 3 bases and J by 0 bases, 4 bases remained unmatched. The length of the CDR3 is 16 residues. CDR1 MNHEY and CDR2 SMNVEV come from the germline V gene (reference sequence).

CDR3 loop: CATRGTNYGYTF. Here the CDR3 DNA reads TGTGCCACCCGGGGGACTAACTATGGCTACACCTTC. The V call is TRBV7-2, the J call TRBJ1-2; the D gene is possibly TRBD1 (5 bases). The CDR3 has 12 residues. V was clipped by 10 bases and J by 0 bases, with 9 bases between them. Germline values: CDR1 SGHTA, CDR2 FQGNSA.

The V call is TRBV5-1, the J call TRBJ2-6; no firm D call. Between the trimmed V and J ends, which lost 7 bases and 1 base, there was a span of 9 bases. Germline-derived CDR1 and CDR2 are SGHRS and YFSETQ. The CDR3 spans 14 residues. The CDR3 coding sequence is TGCGCCAGCCGTGACACGTCTGGGGCCAACGTCCTGACTTTC. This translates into CASRDTSGANVLTF.

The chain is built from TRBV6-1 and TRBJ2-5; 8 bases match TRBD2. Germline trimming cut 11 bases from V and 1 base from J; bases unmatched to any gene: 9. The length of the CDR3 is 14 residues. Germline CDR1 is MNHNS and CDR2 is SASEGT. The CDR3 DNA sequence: TGTGCCGGTGAGAGCGGGAGCCTCCAAGAGACCCAGTACTTC. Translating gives CAGESGSLQETQYF.

CDR3: CASSLVGTALGDEQFF. In DNA, the CDR3 is TGTGCCAGCAGCTTAGTGGGGACCGCGCTGGGCGATGAGCAGTTCTTC. The chain links TRBV7-2 to TRBJ2-1, with D possibly called TRBD1 or TRBD2 (5 bases each). V lost 1 base and J lost 8, with 18 bases in between. The CDR3 is 16 residues long. CDR1 and CDR2 from the germline V gene are SGHTA and FQGNSA.

This chain's CDR3 is CASSPGQGAGHYGYTF. Here the CDR3 DNA reads TGTGCCAGCAGCCCAGGACAGGGGGCGGGGCACTATGGCTACACCTTC. The chain combines TRBV7-2 with TRBJ1-2, with TRBD1 matching over 11 bases. There are 16 residues in the CDR3. The germline V gene encodes CDR1 SGHTA and CDR2 FQGNSA. The V and J ends lost 5 bases and 3 bases, in that order; junction bases with no gene match: 8.

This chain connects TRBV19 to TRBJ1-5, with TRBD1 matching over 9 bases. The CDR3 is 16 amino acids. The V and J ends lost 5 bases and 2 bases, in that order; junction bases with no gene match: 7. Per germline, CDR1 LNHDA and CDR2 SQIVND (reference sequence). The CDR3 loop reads CASSPRDRVRNQPQHF. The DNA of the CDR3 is TGTGCCAGTAGTCCCCGGGACAGGGTACGCAATCAGCCCCAGCATTTT.

CDR3 protein: CASSYVGRDTQYF. The CDR3, as DNA: TGTGCCAGCAGTTACGTGGGGAGAGATACGCAGTATTTT. The V call is TRBV6-5, the J call TRBJ2-3; weak D call: TRBD2 (5 bases). The CDR3 is 13 residues long. Germline V gene data show CDR1 as MNHEY and CDR2 as SVGAGI. Trimming cost V 2 bases and J 5 bases, with 8 bases left between them.

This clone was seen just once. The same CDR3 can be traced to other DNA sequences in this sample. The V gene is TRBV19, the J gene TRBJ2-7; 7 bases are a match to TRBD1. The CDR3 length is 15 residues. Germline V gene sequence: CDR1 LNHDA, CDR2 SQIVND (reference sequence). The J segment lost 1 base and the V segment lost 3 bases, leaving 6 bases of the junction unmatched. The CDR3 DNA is TGTGCCAGTAGTATCTCCGGGACAGAATCCTACGAGCAGTACTTC. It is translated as CASSISGTESYEQYF.

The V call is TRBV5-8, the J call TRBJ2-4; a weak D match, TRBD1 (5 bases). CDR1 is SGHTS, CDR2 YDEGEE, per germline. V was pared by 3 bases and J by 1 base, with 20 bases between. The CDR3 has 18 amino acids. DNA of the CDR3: TGTGCCAGCAGCTCCACCGACAGATTAGGGTTGGCCAAAAACATTCAGTACTTC. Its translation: CASSSTDRLGLAKNIQYF.